The 2 T cell receptor beta chains in this list originate from one sample, sequenced in a study of OX40 agonist ivuxolimab in advanced cancers. The method was immunoSEQ multiplex PCR; TCRdb's version includes in-frame clones alone and lacks a portion of them. The table shows 45,000 to 55,000 clones, with around 83% occurring only once. The sequencing used CD4+ or CD8+ T cells sorted from blood, collected in a trial of the OX40 agonist ivuxolimab. These receptors were taken from an adult with an advanced solid tumor such as melanoma, head and neck, liver or kidney cancer.

As to this clone: At one of its ends the junction is not consistent with the germline gene, which may arise from a read error. The rearrangement joins TRBV27 to TRBJ1-4, with a weak D call TRBD1 (6 bases). The CDR3 has 14 amino acids. The germline gives CDR1 MNHEY, CDR2 SMNVEV (reference sequence). CDR3 region: CASSLIGGRGKTVF. DNA of the CDR3: TGTGCCAGCAGTTTAATTGGGGGGCGGGGAAAAACTGTTTTT.

The rearrangement joins TRBV19 to TRBJ2-7, with D possibly being TRBD1 or TRBD2 (6 bases each). Germline CDR1 and CDR2: LNHDA and SQIVND (reference sequence). V was cut by 6 bases and J by 5 bases, with 20 bases left in between. The CDR3 totals 15 residues. The chain's CDR3 is CASRGGYRARNEQYF. CDR3 nucleotides: TGTGCCAGTAGGGGGGGCTACCGAGCGAGAAACGAGCAGTACTTC.